This T cell receptor beta chain was captured by sequencing in a study of blood T cell repertoires in COVID-19. The V end lost 6 bases, the J end lost 7 bases, and 18 bases lay between the germline ends. Germline V gene data show CDR1 as KGHSH and CDR2 as LQKENI. This CDR3 is built from 14 residues. This table comes from immunoSEQ multiplex PCR, and its TCRdb copy is limited to in-frame clones, with some not included. The sample comprises tens of thousands of clones, 88% of which are singletons, and 1.1% to 1.5% rests with the top ten. The rearrangement joins TRBV18 to TRBJ1-2; D is uncertain. This TCR came from a human donor in a cohort sampled during active COVID-19. Input material: peripheral blood. CDR3 region: CASSPTNEGIGYTF. As DNA, the CDR3 is TGTGCCAGCTCCCCCACGAATGAGGGTATTGGCTACACCTTC.